Listed below are T cell receptor beta chains from one sample, sequenced in a study of immune evolution from preneoplasia to lung adenocarcinoma. Generated by immunoSEQ multiplex PCR, the TCRdb table keeps only in-frame clones and is missing some. The data hold tens of thousands of clones, with more than 60% observed a single time. Sequencing was performed on FFPE invasive lung adenocarcinoma tissue. The receptors stem from a person aged 55-75 years with lung adenocarcinoma. CDR3s include the opening cysteine and the closing phenylalanine or tryptophan. A clone size is listed for some rows: how often the clone was seen (once, few, many), or a class if it is expanded.

>.|TRBJ2-1|TRBV9
CASSEGTGLYNEQFF
>.|TRBJ2-3|TRBV19
CASSKGSTDTQYF
>.|TRBJ2-1|TRBV9
CASSVRSGRMVEQFF
>.|TRBJ2-2|TRBV18
CASSPPSGTGELFF
>.|TRBJ1-1|TRBV7-2
CASSPGRVNTEAFF
>few|TRBJ1-5|TRBV30
CAWSVGNHQPQHF
>.|TRBJ2-3|TRBV27
CASRRDRGTDTQYF
>.|TRBJ2-7|TRBV18
CASSWDKPYEQYF
>.|TRBJ2-1|TRBV15
CATSRDSRGGYNEQFF
>.|TRBJ1-1|TRBV6-6
CASSYRNTEAFF
>.|TRBJ2-1|TRBV7-2
CASSFGGTGGSYNEQFF
>.|TRBJ2-7|TRBV19
CASSDRVTSLYEQYF
>.|TRBJ2-1|TRBV9
CATSPGDGDEQFF
>.|TRBJ2-3|TRBV2
CASSERGLITGTDTQYF
>few|TRBJ2-6|TRBV9
CATSVGSGGPGANVLTF
>.|TRBJ1-2|TRBV5-1
CASSQDSSGGYTF
>.|TRBJ2-5|TRBV5-4
CASSLGPSGETQYF
>.|TRBJ1-1|TRBV7-9
CASSQGVGTEAFF
>once|TRBJ2-5|TRBV2
CASNPRVGTQYF
>.|TRBJ1-1|TRBV5-1
CASSVGKWATEAFF
>once|TRBJ2-3|TRBV7-2
CATKDYLGDTQYF
>.|TRBJ2-5|TRBV14
CASRGQGARETQYF
>.|TRBJ2-5|TRBV9
CASSVGGGRETQYF
>.|TRBJ1-2|TRBV5-6
CASTLTGRSYGYTF
>.|TRBJ1-2|TRBV7-2
CASSLQASNYGYTF
>.|TRBJ2-6|TRBV5-5
CASSLTDRGSGANVLTF
>.|TRBJ2-7|TRBV5-1
CASSSGQGVFGEQYF
>.|TRBJ1-1|TRBV28
CASSFVVGGATEAFF
>.|TRBJ1-5|TRBV28
CASSSFMGQPQHF
>.|TRBJ1-1|TRBV6-5
CASREGRMNTEAFF
>hyperexpanded|TRBJ2-7|TRBV7-9
CASSLSVGTASYEQYF
>.|TRBJ1-1|TRBV5-1
CASSLVMNTEAFF
>.|TRBJ2-5|TRBV5-6
CASSSGGTAEETQYF
>.|TRBJ1-2|TRBV28
CASSSLATAYGYTF
>.|TRBJ1-1|TRBV28
CASSYGGTEAFF
>.|TRBJ2-7|TRBV25-1
CASSELGRRTSSYEQYF
>.|TRBJ2-3|TRBV7-9
CASSPNTDTQYF
>.|TRBJ1-5|TRBV6-6
CASSVPGGPQHF
>.|TRBJ1-1|TRBV5-4
CASSEGGNRGNTEAFF
>.|TRBJ2-1|TRBV6-4
CASPSGRARNEQFF
>.|TRBJ1-1|TRBV27
CASSLSYRSNTEAFF
>.|TRBJ2-1|TRBV7-3
CASSLRAGGPSSEQFF
>.|TRBJ2-2|TRBV13
CASSSRQGAGELFF
>once|TRBJ1-1|TRBV5-1
CASSLDIGRSEAFF
>.|TRBJ2-3|TRBV11-2
CASSLGIRGSADTQYF
>.|TRBJ2-3|TRBV11-2
CASSSVAGGPDTQYF
>.|TRBJ2-3|TRBV11-3
CASSLGPTDTQYF
>few|TRBJ2-5|TRBV9
CASSLRDFQETQYF
>.|TRBJ2-2|TRBV5-5
CASSPQRAGGFSGELFF
>.|TRBJ2-7|TRBV28
CASSFPPLNEQYF
>.|TRBJ2-3|TRBV6-5
CASSSDLPATDTQYF
>.|TRBJ1-1|TRBV28
CASREARGASYAFF
>.|TRBJ2-1|TRBV28
CASSLRGDLSEQFF
>.|TRBJ2-7|TRBV5-8
CASSLGGRFTYEQYF